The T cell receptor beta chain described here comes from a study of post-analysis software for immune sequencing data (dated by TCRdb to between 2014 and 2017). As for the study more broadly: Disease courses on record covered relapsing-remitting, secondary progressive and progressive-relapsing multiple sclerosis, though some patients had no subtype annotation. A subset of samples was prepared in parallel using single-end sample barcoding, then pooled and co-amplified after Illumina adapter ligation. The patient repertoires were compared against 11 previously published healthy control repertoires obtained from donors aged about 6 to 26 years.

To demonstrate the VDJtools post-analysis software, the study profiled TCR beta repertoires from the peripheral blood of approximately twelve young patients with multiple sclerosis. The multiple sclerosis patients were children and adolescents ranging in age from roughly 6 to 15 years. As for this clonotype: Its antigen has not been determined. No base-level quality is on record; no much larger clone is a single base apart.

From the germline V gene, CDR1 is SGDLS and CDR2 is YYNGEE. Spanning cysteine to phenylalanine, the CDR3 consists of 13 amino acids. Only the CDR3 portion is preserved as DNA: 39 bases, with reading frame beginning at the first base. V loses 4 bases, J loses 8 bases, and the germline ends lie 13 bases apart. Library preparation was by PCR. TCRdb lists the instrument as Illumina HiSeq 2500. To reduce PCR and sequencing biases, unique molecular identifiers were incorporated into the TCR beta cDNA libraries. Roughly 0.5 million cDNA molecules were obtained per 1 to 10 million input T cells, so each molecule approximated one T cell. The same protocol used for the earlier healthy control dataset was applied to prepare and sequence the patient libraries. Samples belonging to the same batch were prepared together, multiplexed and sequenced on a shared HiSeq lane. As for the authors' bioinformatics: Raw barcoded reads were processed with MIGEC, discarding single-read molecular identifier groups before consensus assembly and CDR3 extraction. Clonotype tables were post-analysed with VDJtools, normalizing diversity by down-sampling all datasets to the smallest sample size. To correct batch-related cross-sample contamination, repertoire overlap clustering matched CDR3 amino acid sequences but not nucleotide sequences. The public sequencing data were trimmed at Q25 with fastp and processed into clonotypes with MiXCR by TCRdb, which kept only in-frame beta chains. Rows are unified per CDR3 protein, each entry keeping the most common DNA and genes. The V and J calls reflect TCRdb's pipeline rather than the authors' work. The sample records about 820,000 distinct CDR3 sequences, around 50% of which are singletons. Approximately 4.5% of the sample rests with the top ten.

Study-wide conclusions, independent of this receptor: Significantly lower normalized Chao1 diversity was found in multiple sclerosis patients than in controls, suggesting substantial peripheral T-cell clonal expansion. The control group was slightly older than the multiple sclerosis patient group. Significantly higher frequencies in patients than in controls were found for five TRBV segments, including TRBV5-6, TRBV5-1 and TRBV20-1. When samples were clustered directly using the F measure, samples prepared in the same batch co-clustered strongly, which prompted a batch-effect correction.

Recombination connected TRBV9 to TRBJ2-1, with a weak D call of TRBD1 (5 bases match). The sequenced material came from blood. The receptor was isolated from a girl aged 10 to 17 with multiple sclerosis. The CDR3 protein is CASSPGFRDEQFF. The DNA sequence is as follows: TGTGCCAGCAGCCCAGGGTTTCGGGATGAGCAGTTCTTC.